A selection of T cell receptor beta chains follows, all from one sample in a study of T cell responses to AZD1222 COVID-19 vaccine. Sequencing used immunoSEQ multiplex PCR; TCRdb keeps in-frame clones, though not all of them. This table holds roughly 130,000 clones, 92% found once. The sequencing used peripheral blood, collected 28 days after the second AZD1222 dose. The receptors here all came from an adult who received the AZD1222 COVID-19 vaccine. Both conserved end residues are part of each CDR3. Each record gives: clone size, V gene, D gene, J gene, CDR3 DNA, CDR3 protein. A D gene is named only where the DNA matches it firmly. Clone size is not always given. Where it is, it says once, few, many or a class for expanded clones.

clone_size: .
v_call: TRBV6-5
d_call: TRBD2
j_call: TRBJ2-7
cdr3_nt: TGTGCCAGCAGTTACCGGGAGGGCCTATTCGAGCAGTACTTC
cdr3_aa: CASSYREGLFEQYF

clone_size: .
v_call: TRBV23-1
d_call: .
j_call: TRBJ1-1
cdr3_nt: TGCGCCAGCAGTTCCCGGGGGGGTGGCACTGAAGCTTTCTTT
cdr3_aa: CASSSRGGGTEAFF

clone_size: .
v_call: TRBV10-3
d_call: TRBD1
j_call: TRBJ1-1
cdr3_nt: TGTGCCATCAGTGAGGGACAGGGCATGAACACTGAAGCTTTCTTT
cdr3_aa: CAISEGQGMNTEAFF

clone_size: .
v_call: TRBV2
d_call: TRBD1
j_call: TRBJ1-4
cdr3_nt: TGTGCCAGCAGTGATCGACAGGGGGGCGGCGAAAAACTGTTTTTT
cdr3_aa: CASSDRQGGGEKLFF

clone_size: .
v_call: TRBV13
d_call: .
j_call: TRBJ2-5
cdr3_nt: TGTGCCAGCAGCTCACCGACGGACGAAGAGACCCAGTACTTC
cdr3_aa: CASSSPTDEETQYF

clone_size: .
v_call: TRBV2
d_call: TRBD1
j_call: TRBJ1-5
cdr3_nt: TGTGCCAGCACACAGGGGCCCGAAGTGGGTCAGCCCCAGCATTTT
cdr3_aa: CASTQGPEVGQPQHF

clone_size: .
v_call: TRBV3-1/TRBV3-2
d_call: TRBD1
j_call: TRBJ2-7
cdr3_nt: TGTGCCAGCAGCAACCGGGACAGGGTCTACGAGCAGTACTTC
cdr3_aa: CASSNRDRVYEQYF

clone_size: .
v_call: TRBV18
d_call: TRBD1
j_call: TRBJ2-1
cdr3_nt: TGTGCCAGCTCAGCTCTGGGACAGGGGGGCAATGAGCAGTTCTTC
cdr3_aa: CASSALGQGGNEQFF

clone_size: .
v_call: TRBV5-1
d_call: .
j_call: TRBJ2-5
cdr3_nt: TGCGCCAGCAGCCCCAGTGGGCCCTCCCCGGGCCAGTACTTC
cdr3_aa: CASSPSGPSPGQYF

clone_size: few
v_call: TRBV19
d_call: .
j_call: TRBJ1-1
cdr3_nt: TGTGCCAGTAGTATTCGCCAGGGCAATGAAGCTTTCTTT
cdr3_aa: CASSIRQGNEAFF

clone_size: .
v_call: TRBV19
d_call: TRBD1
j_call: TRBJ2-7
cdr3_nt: TGTGCCAGTAATCACAGGGACAGGAGCTACGAGCAGTACTTC
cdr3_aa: CASNHRDRSYEQYF

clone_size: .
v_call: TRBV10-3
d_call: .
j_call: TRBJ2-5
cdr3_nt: TGTGCCATCAGTGAGGGAGGCAGGGGAGGAGGAGAGACCCAGTACTTC
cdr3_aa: CAISEGGRGGGETQYF

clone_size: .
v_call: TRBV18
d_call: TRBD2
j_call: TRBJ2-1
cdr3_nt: TGTGCCAGCTCACCACCTCTCCCGGGACTAGCGGGAGACGGATCCTACAATGAGCAGTTCTTC
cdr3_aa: CASSPPLPGLAGDGSYNEQFF

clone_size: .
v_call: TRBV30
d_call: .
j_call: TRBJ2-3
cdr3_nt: TGTGCCTGGAGTCTCCGGGATCCTAGCACAGATACGCAGTATTTT
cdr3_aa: CAWSLRDPSTDTQYF

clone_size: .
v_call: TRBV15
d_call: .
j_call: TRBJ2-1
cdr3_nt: TGTGCCACCAGCAGAGACGGCCTCTCCTACAATGAGCAGTTCTTC
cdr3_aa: CATSRDGLSYNEQFF

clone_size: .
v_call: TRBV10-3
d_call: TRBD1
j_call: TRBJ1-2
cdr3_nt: TGTGCCATCAGTGGGACAGGGGTGGCCTATGGCTACACCTTC
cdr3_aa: CAISGTGVAYGYTF

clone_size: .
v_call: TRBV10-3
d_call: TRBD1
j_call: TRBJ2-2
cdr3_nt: TGTGCCATCAGACACCGGGACAGGGGGGAGACCGGGGAGCTGTTTTTT
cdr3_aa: CAIRHRDRGETGELFF

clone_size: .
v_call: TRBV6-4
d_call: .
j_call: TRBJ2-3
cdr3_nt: TGTGCCAGCAGTGCCCTCCAGACGGGAAGCACAGATACGCAGTATTTT
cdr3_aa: CASSALQTGSTDTQYF

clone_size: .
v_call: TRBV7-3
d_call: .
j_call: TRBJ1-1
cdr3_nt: TGTGCCAGCAGCTTGGGGAGTGCGAACACTGAAGCTTTCTTT
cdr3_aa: CASSLGSANTEAFF

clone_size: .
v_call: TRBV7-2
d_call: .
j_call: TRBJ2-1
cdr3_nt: TGTGCCAGCAGCGACGATTACAATGAGCAGTTCTTC
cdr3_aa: CASSDDYNEQFF

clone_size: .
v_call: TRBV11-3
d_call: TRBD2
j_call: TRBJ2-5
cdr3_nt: TGTGCCAGCAGCTTAAGTAGCGGGGAGGGGGAGACCCAGTACTTC
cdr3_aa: CASSLSSGEGETQYF

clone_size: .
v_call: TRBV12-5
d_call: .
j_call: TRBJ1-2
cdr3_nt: TGTGCTAGTGGTTTGACCGGGGCTCAAGGGGGCTACACCTTC
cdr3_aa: CASGLTGAQGGYTF

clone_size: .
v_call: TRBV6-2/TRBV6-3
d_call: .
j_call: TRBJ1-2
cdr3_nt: TGTGCCAGCAGTTACCAGTCGGCCTTCTATGGCTACACCTTC
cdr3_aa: CASSYQSAFYGYTF

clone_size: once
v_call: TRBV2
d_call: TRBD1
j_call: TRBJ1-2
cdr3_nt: TGTGCCAGCAAGACGGACAGGGGCGGCTACACCTTC
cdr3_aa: CASKTDRGGYTF

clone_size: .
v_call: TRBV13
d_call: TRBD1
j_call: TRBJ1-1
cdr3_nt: TGTGCCAGCAGCTTAGGAGCCGGGACAGGGGATGGTGAAGCTTTCTTT
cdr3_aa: CASSLGAGTGDGEAFF

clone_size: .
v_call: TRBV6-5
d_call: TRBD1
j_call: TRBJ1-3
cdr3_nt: TGTGCCAGCAACTTGGACAGGGTTGGAAACACCATATATTTT
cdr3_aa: CASNLDRVGNTIYF

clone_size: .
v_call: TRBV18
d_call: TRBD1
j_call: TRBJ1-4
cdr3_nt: TGTGCCAGCTCACCTCGGACAGGCTCGAATGAAAAACTGTTTTTT
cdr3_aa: CASSPRTGSNEKLFF

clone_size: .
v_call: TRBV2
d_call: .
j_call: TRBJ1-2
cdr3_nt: TGTGCCAGCAGTGTCCAACAGCCCTATGGCTACACCTTC
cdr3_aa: CASSVQQPYGYTF

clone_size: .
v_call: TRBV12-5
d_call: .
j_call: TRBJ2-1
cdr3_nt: TGTGCTAGTGGCCAAGCAGGGCCCGGCTACAATGAGCAGTTCTTC
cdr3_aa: CASGQAGPGYNEQFF

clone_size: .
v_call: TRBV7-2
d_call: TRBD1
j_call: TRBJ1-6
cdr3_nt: TGTGCCAGCAGCTTAGCTCCTGGGACAGGTTCACCCCTCCACTTT
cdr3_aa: CASSLAPGTGSPLHF

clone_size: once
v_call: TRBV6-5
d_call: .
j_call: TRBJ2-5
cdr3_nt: TGTGCCAGCAGTCCCGGACACTCGGGAGAGACCCAGTACTTC
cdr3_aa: CASSPGHSGETQYF

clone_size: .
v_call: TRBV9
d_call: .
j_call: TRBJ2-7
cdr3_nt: TGTGCCAGCAGCGTAGATCCCTTAAGGCCCTACGAGCAGTACTTC
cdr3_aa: CASSVDPLRPYEQYF

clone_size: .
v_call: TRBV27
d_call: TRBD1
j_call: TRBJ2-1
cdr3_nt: TGTGCCAGCAGTCCTCGCCGCAGGGGGAATGAGCAGTTCTTC
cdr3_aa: CASSPRRRGNEQFF

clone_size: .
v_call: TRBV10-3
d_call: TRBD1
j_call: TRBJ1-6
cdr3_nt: TGTGCCATCAGTACAGGGGAACTGTATAATTCACCCCTCCACTTT
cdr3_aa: CAISTGELYNSPLHF

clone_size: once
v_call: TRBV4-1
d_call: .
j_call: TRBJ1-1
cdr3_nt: TGCGCCAGCAGCCAAGCGGATATGGGTTTTGTGAACACTGAAGCTTTCTTT
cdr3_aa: CASSQADMGFVNTEAFF

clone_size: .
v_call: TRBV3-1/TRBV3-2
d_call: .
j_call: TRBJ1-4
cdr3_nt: TGTGCCAGCAGCCAAGTAGACGAAAAACTGTTTTTT
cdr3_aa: CASSQVDEKLFF

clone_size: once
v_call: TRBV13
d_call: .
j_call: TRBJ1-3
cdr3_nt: TGTGCCAGCAGCTTAACTGGAAACACCATATATTTT
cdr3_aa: CASSLTGNTIYF

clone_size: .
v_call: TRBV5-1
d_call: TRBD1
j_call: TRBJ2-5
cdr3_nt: TGCGCCAGCAGCCCCCATCAGGGACAGCAGTACTTC
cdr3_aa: CASSPHQGQQYF

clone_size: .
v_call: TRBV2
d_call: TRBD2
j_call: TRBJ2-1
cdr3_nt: TGTGCCAGCAGTCTAGCGGGGGCTTCCTACAATGAGCAGTTCTTC
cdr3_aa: CASSLAGASYNEQFF

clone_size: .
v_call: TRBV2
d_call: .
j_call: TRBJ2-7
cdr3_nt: TGTGCCAGCAGTGAATTAGGGGGAGGCCACGAGCAGTACTTC
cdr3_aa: CASSELGGGHEQYF